A selection of T cell receptor beta chains follows, all from one sample in a study of T cells in Graves' hyperthyroidism and ophthalmopathy. One entry per CDR3 protein, called by TCRdb with MiXCR from the multiplex PCR reads. The sample has fewer than 350,000 distinct CDR3 sequences, over 15% seen once. Sequencing was carried out using blood. The receptors shown here come from a woman aged 40 to 50 with Graves' ophthalmopathy. CDR3s include the opening cysteine and the closing phenylalanine or tryptophan. The order of the fields is J gene, CDR3 length, clone size, D gene, V gene, CDR3 protein, CDR3 DNA. A D gene is named only where the DNA matches it firmly. Clone size, where shown, is once, few, many, or a class for clones that have expanded.

TRBJ1-1	10	many	TRBD1	TRBV29-1	CSGGDSEAFF	TGCAGCGGGGGGGACAGTGAAGCTTTCTTT
TRBJ2-5	13	-	-	TRBV2	CASSPGSKETQYF	TGTGCCAGCAGCCCCGGATCAAAAGAGACCCAGTACTTC
TRBJ2-7	14	many	TRBD2	TRBV7-2	CASSSPGLVAEQYF	TGTGCCAGCAGCTCACCGGGACTAGTAGCCGAGCAGTACTTC
TRBJ2-2	15	-	-	TRBV11-2	CASSLDGTTPGELFF	TGTGCCAGCAGCTTAGATGGGACCACCCCCGGGGAGCTGTTTTTT
TRBJ2-7	14	many	-	TRBV29-1	CSVALYEDPYEQYF	TGCAGCGTGGCCCTTTATGAGGATCCTTACGAGCAGTACTTC
TRBJ2-2	14	many	-	TRBV2	CATGGLADTGELFF	TGTGCCACCGGGGGCCTAGCGGACACCGGGGAGCTGTTTTTT
TRBJ1-2	14	many	-	TRBV29-1	CSVEKVRPTYGYTF	TGCAGCGTTGAAAAGGTCAGACCTACCTATGGCTACACCTTC
TRBJ2-2	14	few	-	TRBV6-2/TRBV6-3	CASSYWRVAGELFF	TGTGCCAGCAGTTACTGGAGGGTTGCCGGGGAGCTGTTTTTT
TRBJ1-1	12	many	-	TRBV12-3/TRBV12-4	CASIRSNTEACF	TGTGCCAGCATTCGCTCGAACACTGAAGCTTGCTTT
TRBJ1-2	14	many	-	TRBV30	CAWSATLTGDGYTF	TGTGCCTGGAGTGCGACCCTCACGGGAGATGGCTACACCTTC
TRBJ2-7	15	many	-	TRBV11-2	CASSYTSRSSYEQYF	TGTGCCAGCAGTTACACGAGCCGGAGCTCCTACGAGCAGTACTTC
TRBJ2-5	15	few	-	TRBV6-5	CASSSQLPDDGTQYF	TGTGCCAGCAGTTCCCAACTACCGGATGATGGGACCCAGTACTTC
TRBJ2-7	14	many	-	TRBV27	CASSPRLPDYEQYF	TGTGCCAGCAGTCCTAGACTACCCGACTACGAGCAGTACTTC
TRBJ1-2	13	many	-	TRBV30	CAWSAQSHHGYTF	TGTGCCTGGAGCGCCCAGAGCCATCATGGCTACACCTTC
TRBJ1-2	14	many	-	TRBV5-1	CASSSNRAGYGYTF	TGCGCCAGCAGTTCGAACAGGGCGGGCTATGGCTACACCTTC
TRBJ2-5	12	many	-	TRBV18	CASSPNFETQYF	TGTGCCAGCTCACCTAACTTCGAGACCCAGTACTTC
TRBJ2-4	18	many	-	TRBV5-1	CASSLQSTSSLAKNIQYF	TGCGCCAGCAGCTTACAATCAACGAGCAGCTTAGCCAAAAACATTCAGTACTTC
TRBJ2-7	15	-	-	TRBV15	CATSRGNSVSDEQYF	TGTGCCACCAGCAGAGGTAACTCCGTGAGCGACGAGCAGTACTTC
TRBJ2-2	11	many	-	TRBV10-1	CASISQGELFF	TGCGCCAGCATAAGTCAGGGGGAGCTGTTTTTT
TRBJ2-5	13	many	TRBD2	TRBV13	CASSFPAGGTQYF	TGTGCCAGCAGCTTCCCAGCGGGAGGGACCCAGTACTTC
TRBJ2-7	16	many	-	TRBV4-3	CASSQDLGDGTYEQYF	TGCGCCAGCAGCCAAGATCTCGGGGACGGAACCTACGAGCAGTACTTC
TRBJ2-7	14	-	-	TRBV28	CASSPWTETYEQYF	TGTGCCAGCAGTCCGTGGACTGAAACCTACGAGCAGTACTTC
TRBJ2-7	15	few	TRBD2	TRBV6-2/TRBV6-3	CASRQVGGESYEQYF	TGTGCCAGCAGGCAAGTTGGGGGGGAATCCTACGAGCAGTACTTC
TRBJ2-7	16	many	-	TRBV12-3/TRBV12-4	CASSVNVGRLLYEQYF	TGTGCCAGCAGTGTGAATGTGGGCAGACTCTTATACGAGCAGTACTTC
TRBJ2-7	15	many	-	TRBV20-1	CSAKGEQLDIYEQYF	TGCAGTGCAAAGGGGGAACAGCTAGATATCTACGAGCAGTACTTC
TRBJ2-7	14	-	-	TRBV27	CASSLNWALYEQYF	TGTGCCAGCAGTTTAAATTGGGCGCTTTACGAGCAGTACTTC
TRBJ2-7	15	once	TRBD2	TRBV28	CASKGLAGGPYEQYF	TGTGCCAGCAAGGGACTAGCGGGAGGGCCCTACGAGCAGTACTTC
TRBJ1-2	15	few	TRBD1	TRBV6-5	CASSYGTGKNYGYTF	TGTGCCAGCAGTTACGGGACAGGGAAGAACTATGGCTACACCTTC
TRBJ1-2	11	many	-	TRBV29-1	CSVESTYGYTF	TGCAGCGTTGAATCCACCTATGGCTACACCTTC
TRBJ2-5	15	many	-	TRBV11-1	CASSLGGGVQETQYF	TGTGCCAGCAGCTTAGGAGGAGGAGTCCAAGAGACCCAGTACTTC
TRBJ2-2	15	-	TRBD1	TRBV12-3/TRBV12-4	CASSPRTGEAGELFF	TGTGCCAGCAGTCCCCGGACAGGGGAAGCCGGGGAGCTGTTTTTT
TRBJ1-1	14	many	-	TRBV29-1	CSVIPGHMNTEAFF	TGCAGCGTTATACCGGGACACATGAACACTGAAGCTTTCTTT
TRBJ2-7	14	-	-	TRBV6-1	CASSHVGLDYEQYF	TGTGCCAGCAGCCACGTTGGACTGGACTACGAGCAGTACTTC
TRBJ2-2	13	many	-	TRBV15	CATSRMLGGELFF	TGTGCCACCAGCAGGATGCTTGGCGGGGAGCTGTTTTTT
TRBJ2-5	14	many	-	TRBV6-1	CASSELVGQETQYF	TGTGCCAGCAGTGAATTGGTGGGTCAAGAGACCCAGTACTTC